This TCR beta chain was recovered during a study of metastatic and nonmetastatic thyroid tumors (dated by TCRdb to 2020 to 2022). For the study in its entirety: The researchers compared repertoires between peripheral blood samples and tumor or nodule tissue samples from patients with malignant or benign thyroid disease. The investigation overall reported the following: In both blood and tumor samples, malignant tumors were reported to have significantly higher TCR beta diversity than benign nodules.

The method was PCR. The instrument given in TCRdb is Illumina HiSeq 4000. The TCR beta-chain CDR3 region of each patient was profiled by high-throughput sequencing. For the original study's pipeline: A classifier to discriminate distant-metastatic papillary thyroid cancer patients was built from CDR3 differences across clinicopathological groups. The Shannon index was used to assess repertoire diversity, and the Morisita-Horn index was used to assess tumor-blood repertoire similarity. The raw public reads went through TCRdb reprocessing: fastp at Q25, MiXCR clone calling, in-frame beta chains kept. These V and J calls originate from TCRdb's pipeline instead of the authors' own analysis. This sample holds some 20,000 clones; about 33% were observed only once. Around a fifth of the sample rests with the top ten. Regarding this clone: Its specific antigen is unknown. No much larger clone exists at a distance of one base, and base qualities are not known.

The CDR3 sequence holds 16 residues, the cysteine and phenylalanine included. The DNA shown is the 48-base CDR3, in frame from base 1. Deletion took 0 bases off V and 0 bases off J, with a span of 6 bases between the germline ends. Taken from the germline V gene, the CDR1 and CDR2 loops are MNHEY and SVGAGI. Before undergoing thyroid surgery, none of the patients had been given any kind of treatment. Using T-cell receptor beta sequencing, the study looked back at clinical samples from patients collected from the early 2010s to the late 2010s. This TCR came from a female donor with papillary thyroid cancer or a benign thyroid nodule (not recorded which). Some clones in this sample may be carry-over from other donors' samples. Sequencing used adjacent normal tissue. This chain joins TRBV6-5 to TRBJ2-6; the D call could be TRBD1 or TRBD2, with each sharing 5 bases. The CDR3 corresponds to CASSYSGDSGANVLTF. The bases are TGTGCCAGCAGTTACTCGGGGGACTCTGGGGCCAACGTCCTGACTTTC.